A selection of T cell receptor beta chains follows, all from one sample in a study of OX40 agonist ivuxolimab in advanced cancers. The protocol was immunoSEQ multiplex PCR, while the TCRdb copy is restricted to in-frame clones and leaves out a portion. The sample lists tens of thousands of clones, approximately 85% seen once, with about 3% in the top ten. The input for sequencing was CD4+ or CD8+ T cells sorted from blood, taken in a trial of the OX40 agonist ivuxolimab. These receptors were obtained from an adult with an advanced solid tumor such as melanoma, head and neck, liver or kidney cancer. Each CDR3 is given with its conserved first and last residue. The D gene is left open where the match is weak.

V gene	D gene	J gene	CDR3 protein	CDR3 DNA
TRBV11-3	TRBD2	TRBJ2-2	CASSRGLADTGELFF	TGTGCCAGCAGCCGGGGACTAGCGGACACCGGGGAGCTGTTTTTT
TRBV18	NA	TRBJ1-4	CASSPSEGIFATNEKLFF	TGTGCCAGCTCACCATCCGAAGGAATCTTTGCAACTAATGAAAAACTGTTTTTT
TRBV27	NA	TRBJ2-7	CASSFNREGREQYF	TGTGCCAGCAGTTTTAACAGGGAAGGTAGGGAGCAGTACTTC
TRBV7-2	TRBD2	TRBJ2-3	CASSLIGLAGSDTQYF	TGTGCCAGCAGTTTAATAGGGCTAGCGGGATCAGATACGCAGTATTTT
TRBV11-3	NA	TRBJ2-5	CASSLDQGWQETQYF	TGTGCCAGCAGCTTAGATCAGGGTTGGCAAGAGACCCAGTACTTC
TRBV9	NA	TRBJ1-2	CASSVGGGSPYGYTF	TGTGCCAGCAGCGTAGGGGGGGGTTCCCCCTATGGCTACACCTTC
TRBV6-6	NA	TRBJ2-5	CASSYRAGWEETQYF	TGTGCCAGCAGTTATCGGGCAGGGTGGGAAGAGACCCAGTACTTC
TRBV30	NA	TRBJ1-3	CAWTRFDSGNTIYF	TGTGCCTGGACCAGGTTCGACTCTGGAAACACCATATATTTT
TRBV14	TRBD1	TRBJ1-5	CASSRRTGPGEPQHF	TGTGCCAGCAGCAGACGGACAGGGCCTGGGGAGCCCCAGCATTTT
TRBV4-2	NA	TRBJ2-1	CASSQHAGGNQYNEQFF	TGTGCCAGCAGCCAGCATGCTGGCGGAAACCAATACAATGAGCAGTTCTTC
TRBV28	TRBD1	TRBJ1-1	CASSLPDRRNTEAFF	TGTGCCAGCAGTTTACCGGACAGGAGGAACACTGAAGCTTTCTTT
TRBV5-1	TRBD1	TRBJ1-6	CASSSGQGAGNSSLHF	TGCGCCAGCAGCTCGGGACAGGGGGCTGGTAATTCATCCCTCCACTTT
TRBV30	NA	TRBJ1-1	CAWSKTSRAFF	TGTGCCTGGAGTAAGACGTCGCGAGCTTTCTTT
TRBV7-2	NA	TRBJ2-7	CASSLLTAPLEQYF	TGTGCCAGCAGCTTACTGACAGCGCCCCTCGAGCAGTACTTC
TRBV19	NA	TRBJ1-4	CASSIRDGPNEKLFF	TGTGCCAGTAGTATACGGGACGGACCTAATGAAAAACTGTTTTTT
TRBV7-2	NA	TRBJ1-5	CASSLDTSSNQPQHF	TGTGCCAGCAGCTTAGACACAAGTAGCAATCAGCCCCAGCATTTT
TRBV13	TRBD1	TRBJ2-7	CASSQHRTGGAEQYF	TGTGCCAGCAGCCAGCATCGGACAGGGGGCGCCGAGCAGTACTTC